This T cell receptor (beta chain) is from a study of T cell repertoires in cytomegalovirus infection. This clonotype was counted once. A read error is possible here, since a much larger clone lies one base away. Trimming pared 0 bases from V and 6 bases from J, leaving 9 bases between. The germline V gene has CDR1 SGHVS and CDR2 FNYEAQ. The CDR3 extends over 13 amino acids. TCRdb re-called the reads with MiXCR, one entry per CDR3 protein. Here the sample spans roughly 310,000 distinct CDR3 sequences, around a sixth being singletons. Material for sequencing was PBMCs. The rearrangement joins TRBV7-6 to TRBJ2-7; TRBD1 might be the D (6 bases). The origin of this receptor is a human donor in good health (CMV status not recorded). Some clones in this sample may be carry-over from other donors' samples. The CDR3 nucleotides are TGTGCCAGCAGCTTAGCCAAAGGGGGCGAGCAGTACTTC. Amino acid sequence: CASSLAKGGEQYF.